This T cell receptor beta chain originates from a study of CD8+CD57+ T cells in acquired aplastic anemia. Whole-study context: Quantities of DNA derived from sorted CD4+ and CD8+ cells averaged approximately 3.3 ug.

Those patients picked for sequencing had displayed CD8+CD57+ cell expansion on flow cytometry. Overall study results and limits: The same twenty-nine CD8+ CDR3 sequences occurred in patients and in controls.

This clonotype was counted ten times or more. Its matching antigen is unknown. The CDR3 sequence is 14 residues long. Germline-derived CDR1 and CDR2 are SGDLS and YYNGEE. V dropped 3 bases and J dropped 1 base, with 11 bases sitting between them. The template for TCR beta VDJ and CDR3 sequence profiling was genomic DNA. TCRdb itself ran the reads through MiXCR, one entry per CDR3 protein. The data hold under 500,000 distinct CDR3 sequences, with roughly 34% observed a single time. The material sequenced was sorted CD4+, CD8+, or CD8+CD57+ T cells (not recorded which) from PBMCs. The sequence derives from a human donor with aplastic anemia. This chain links TRBV9 with TRBJ2-7, with D hard to call. This chain's CDR3 is CASSDGIGSYEQYF. The DNA of the CDR3 is TGTGCCAGCAGCGACGGAATCGGGTCCTACGAGCAGTACTTC. Complete variable domain (other parts from reference TRBV9 and TRBJ2-7): DSGVTQTPKHLITATGQRVTLRCSPRSGDLSVYWYQQSLDQGLQFLIQYYNGEERAKGNILERFSAQQFPDLHSELNLSSLELGDSALYFCASSDGIGSYEQYFGPGTRLTVT.